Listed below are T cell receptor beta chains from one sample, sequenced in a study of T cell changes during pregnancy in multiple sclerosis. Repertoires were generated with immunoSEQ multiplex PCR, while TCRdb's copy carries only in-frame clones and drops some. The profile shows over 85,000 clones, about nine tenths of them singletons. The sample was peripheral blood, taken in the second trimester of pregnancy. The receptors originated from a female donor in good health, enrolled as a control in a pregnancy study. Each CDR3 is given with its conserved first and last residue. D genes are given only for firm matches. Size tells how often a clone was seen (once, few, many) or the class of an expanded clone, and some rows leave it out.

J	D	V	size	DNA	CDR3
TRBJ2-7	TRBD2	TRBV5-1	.	TGCGCCAGCAGCTTAGCTAGCGGGACTTACGAGCAGTACTTC	CASSLASGTYEQYF
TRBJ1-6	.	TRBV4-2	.	TGTGCCAGCAGCCAACCCGAGGAGGGGCCCTCTAATTCACCCCTCCACTTT	CASSQPEEGPSNSPLHF
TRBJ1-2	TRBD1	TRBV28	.	TGTGCCAGCAGACATAAGACAGGGTACTATGGCTACACCTTC	CASRHKTGYYGYTF
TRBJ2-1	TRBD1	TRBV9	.	TGTGCCAGCAGCGTGAGGGGACAGGGGGCGTGGGATGAGCAGTTCTTC	CASSVRGQGAWDEQFF
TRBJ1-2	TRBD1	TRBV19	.	TGTGCCAGTAGGCAACCCGGACAGGCTAACTATGGCTACACCTTC	CASRQPGQANYGYTF
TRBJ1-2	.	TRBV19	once	TGTGCCAGTAGTTCCAGGGGAGACTATGGCTACACCTTC	CASSSRGDYGYTF
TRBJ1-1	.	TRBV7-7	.	TGTGCCAGCAGCCCATTACAGGGAATGAACACTGAAGCTTTCTTT	CASSPLQGMNTEAFF
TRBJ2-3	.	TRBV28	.	TGTGCCAGCAGTTCTCCAGATACGCAGTATTTT	CASSSPDTQYF
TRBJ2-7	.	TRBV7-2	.	TGTGCCAGCAGCCAAGGGACTTCTTCCCTCTACGAGCAGTACTTC	CASSQGTSSLYEQYF
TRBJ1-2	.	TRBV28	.	TGTGCCAGCAGCCTGCGGGGGAGGGACTATGGCTACACCTTC	CASSLRGRDYGYTF
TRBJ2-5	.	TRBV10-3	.	TGTGCCATCAGTGATAAGGGGGGGCGTCAGGAGACCCAGTACTTC	CAISDKGGRQETQYF
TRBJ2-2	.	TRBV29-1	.	TGCAGCGTAGGAGGGGTCGCCGGGGAGCTGTTTTTT	CSVGGVAGELFF
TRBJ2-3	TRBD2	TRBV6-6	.	TGTGCCAGCACCAGGACTAGCGGGACTAGCACAGATACGCAGTATTTT	CASTRTSGTSTDTQYF
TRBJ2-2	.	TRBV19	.	TGTGCCAGTAGTAGGGGGGGCCATCACACCGGGGAGCTGTTTTTT	CASSRGGHHTGELFF
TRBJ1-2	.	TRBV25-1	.	TGTGCCAGCAGGGAGGGTGGGGGGTATGGCTACACCTTC	CASREGGGYGYTF
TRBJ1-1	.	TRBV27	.	TGTGCCAGCAGTTTATTACGCGGCGAAGCTTTCTTT	CASSLLRGEAFF
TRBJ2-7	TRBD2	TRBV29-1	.	TGCAGCGTGCGCGGGGGGTCCTACGAGCAGTACTTC	CSVRGGSYEQYF
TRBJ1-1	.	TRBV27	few	TGTGCCAGCAGACCCCAAACAGGGATTTCTTTGGCTTTCTTT	CASRPQTGISLAFF
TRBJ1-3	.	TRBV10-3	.	TGTGCCATCAGCGGGGGAGATCTCTCTGGAAACACCATATATTTT	CAISGGDLSGNTIYF